A selection of T cell receptor beta chains follows, all from one sample in a study of cytomegalovirus exposure and HLA in healthy donors. The data were produced by immunoSEQ multiplex PCR, yet TCRdb's version contains in-frame clones alone and is incomplete. Among about 150,000 clones, about 89% were seen once, and the ten largest hold 0.55% to 0.8%. The sequenced material came from PBMCs. The receptors shown here come from a man aged 18 to 30 in good health and CMV-seronegative. Each CDR3 is given with its conserved first and last residue. The order of the fields is J gene, D gene, V gene, clone size, CDR3 DNA, CDR3 protein. The D gene is left open where the match is weak. Size tells how often a clone was seen (once, few, many) or the class of an expanded clone, and some rows leave it out.

J: TRBJ1-5; D: NA; V: TRBV6-5; size: NA; DNA: TGTGCCAGCAGTTACTCGGGGCAGCTCGGGCAGCCCCAGCATTTT; CDR3: CASSYSGQLGQPQHF
J: TRBJ2-3; D: NA; V: TRBV9; size: NA; DNA: TGTGCCAGCAGCGTAGGTGGAGGCGATACGCAGTATTTT; CDR3: CASSVGGGDTQYF
J: TRBJ2-4; D: NA; V: TRBV7-2; size: NA; DNA: TGTGCCAGCAGCCCCTCTACAGGGTATCTCATTCAGTACTTC; CDR3: CASSPSTGYLIQYF
J: TRBJ2-3; D: TRBD2; V: TRBV6-4; size: NA; DNA: TGTGCCAGCAGCCTAACTAGCGGGGAAGCAGATACGCAGTATTTT; CDR3: CASSLTSGEADTQYF
J: TRBJ2-3; D: TRBD2; V: TRBV30; size: once; DNA: TGTGCCTTGGGGGGGGTGTCAGATACGCAGTATTTT; CDR3: CALGGVSDTQYF
J: TRBJ2-1; D: TRBD2; V: TRBV9; size: NA; DNA: TGTGCCAGCAGCCCCTCGGGACTAGCGTTCGACAATGAGCAGTTCTTC; CDR3: CASSPSGLAFDNEQFF
J: TRBJ2-1; D: TRBD2; V: TRBV7-2; size: NA; DNA: TGTGCCAGCAGACACTCACTAGCGGGGGCGTACAATGAGCAGTTCTTC; CDR3: CASRHSLAGAYNEQFF
J: TRBJ2-7; D: TRBD2; V: TRBV19; size: NA; DNA: TGTGCCAGTAGTCCCCAGGGAGCGGGGGGTTCCTACGAGCAGTACTTC; CDR3: CASSPQGAGGSYEQYF
J: TRBJ1-5; D: NA; V: TRBV18; size: NA; DNA: TGTGCCAGCTCACCTTCGAGGGGGGGGCCCCAGCATTTT; CDR3: CASSPSRGGPQHF
J: TRBJ2-3; D: NA; V: TRBV9; size: NA; DNA: TGTGCCAGCAGCGTAACGGGCGGGGCTAGCACAGATACGCAGTATTTT; CDR3: CASSVTGGASTDTQYF
J: TRBJ1-2; D: TRBD1; V: TRBV10-3; size: NA; DNA: TGTGCCATCAGTGCGGACAGGTTTAGCTACACCTTC; CDR3: CAISADRFSYTF
J: TRBJ1-5; D: TRBD1; V: TRBV7-7; size: NA; DNA: TGTGCCAGTAGACTCGATCAGGGGGGCCGCAATCAGCCCCAGCATTTT; CDR3: CASRLDQGGRNQPQHF
J: TRBJ2-3; D: TRBD2; V: TRBV2; size: NA; DNA: TGTGCCAGCACGCGGGGGGGCCTCTTCCATACGCAGTATTTT; CDR3: CASTRGGLFHTQYF
J: TRBJ1-3; D: TRBD1; V: TRBV6-1; size: NA; DNA: TGTGCCAGCAGTGCCCAGACAGGGGGGCCTGGAAACACCATATATTTT; CDR3: CASSAQTGGPGNTIYF
J: TRBJ2-3; D: TRBD2; V: TRBV27; size: NA; DNA: TGTGCCAGCAGCCTAGCCTCTAGCGGGTTGCGGCGTACGCAGTATTTT; CDR3: CASSLASSGLRRTQYF
J: TRBJ1-2; D: TRBD1; V: TRBV6-5; size: NA; DNA: TGTGCCAGCAGACGCCGGACAGGGGGTACCTATGGCTACACCTTC; CDR3: CASRRRTGGTYGYTF
J: TRBJ1-1; D: NA; V: TRBV11-2; size: NA; DNA: TGTGCCAGCACCGCTATTCGCCTTCGGGACATGAACACTGAAGCTTTCTTT; CDR3: CASTAIRLRDMNTEAFF
J: TRBJ2-1; D: NA; V: TRBV6-6; size: NA; DNA: TGTGCCAGCAGTTATGGGACATTGGCTGAGCGGTTCTTC; CDR3: CASSYGTLAERFF
J: TRBJ2-1; D: TRBD1; V: TRBV25-1; size: NA; DNA: TGTGCCAGCAGCGACAGGGGAAGTTTCTCCTACAATGAGCAGTTCTTC; CDR3: CASSDRGSFSYNEQFF
J: TRBJ1-2; D: TRBD1; V: TRBV27; size: NA; DNA: TGTGCCAGCAGTTTCGGACAGGGGAATGGCTACACCTTC; CDR3: CASSFGQGNGYTF
J: TRBJ2-5; D: NA; V: TRBV19; size: NA; DNA: TGTGCCAGTAGTATGAGCCAACTCCAAGAGACCCAGTACTTC; CDR3: CASSMSQLQETQYF
J: TRBJ1-2; D: TRBD1; V: TRBV7-2; size: NA; DNA: TGTGCCAGCAGCACAGGACAGGGTCTGGACGTCTATGGCTACACCTTC; CDR3: CASSTGQGLDVYGYTF
J: TRBJ2-7; D: TRBD1; V: TRBV11-2; size: NA; DNA: TGTGCCAGCAGCCCAAGGACAGGGGAAGAGTACTTC; CDR3: CASSPRTGEEYF
J: TRBJ2-2; D: TRBD1; V: TRBV2; size: NA; DNA: TGTGCCAGCAGTCGAAGGACAGGGGTGGGATTCGGGGAGCTGTTTTTT; CDR3: CASSRRTGVGFGELFF
J: TRBJ1-3; D: NA; V: TRBV10-1; size: NA; DNA: TGCGCCAGCAGTCCGGGCTCTGGAAACACCATATATTTT; CDR3: CASSPGSGNTIYF
J: TRBJ2-5; D: NA; V: TRBV5-6; size: NA; DNA: TGTGCCAGCAGCTCGTTGGGCTCTACAGGGCCAAAAGAGACCCAGTACTTC; CDR3: CASSSLGSTGPKETQYF
J: TRBJ1-2; D: NA; V: TRBV6-1; size: NA; DNA: TGTGCCAGCAGTGAAGCGCTAATACAGGCCCAATTTGACTATGGCTACACCTTC; CDR3: CASSEALIQAQFDYGYTF
J: TRBJ2-3; D: TRBD2; V: TRBV19; size: NA; DNA: TGTGCCAGTAGTCATTTGTTCGGGACTAGCGGGAGCACAGATACGCAGTATTTT; CDR3: CASSHLFGTSGSTDTQYF
J: TRBJ1-3; D: TRBD1; V: TRBV19; size: NA; DNA: TGTGCCAGTAGTATAGGCAGGGGGCCTCCCTCTGGAAACACCATATATTTT; CDR3: CASSIGRGPPSGNTIYF
J: TRBJ1-1; D: NA; V: TRBV19; size: once; DNA: TGTGCCAGTAGTATAAACAGGCCGGACACTGAAGCTTTCTTT; CDR3: CASSINRPDTEAFF
J: TRBJ1-2; D: NA; V: TRBV7-8; size: NA; DNA: TGTGCCAGCAGCTTGGCGCGTACAGGGTTATCCTATGGCTACACCTTC; CDR3: CASSLARTGLSYGYTF
J: TRBJ1-1; D: NA; V: TRBV6-5; size: NA; DNA: TGTGCCAGCGGGGGGTTCGTGGGCACTGAAGCTTTCTTT; CDR3: CASGGFVGTEAFF
J: TRBJ1-3; D: NA; V: TRBV30; size: NA; DNA: TGTGCCTGGAGTGCGATAGGGAGGGCTGGAAACACCATATATTTT; CDR3: CAWSAIGRAGNTIYF
J: TRBJ1-3; D: NA; V: TRBV18; size: NA; DNA: TGTGCCAGCTCACCAGGGAGGGTCGGAAACACCATATATTTT; CDR3: CASSPGRVGNTIYF
J: TRBJ1-5; D: TRBD1; V: TRBV2; size: NA; DNA: TGTGCCAGCAGTGAAGGACAGGGTAGCAATCAGCCCCAGCATTTT; CDR3: CASSEGQGSNQPQHF
J: TRBJ2-7; D: TRBD2; V: TRBV9; size: NA; DNA: TGTGCCAGCAGCGGACTAGCGGGGGGACCCTACGAGCAGTACTTC; CDR3: CASSGLAGGPYEQYF
J: TRBJ1-1; D: NA; V: TRBV15; size: NA; DNA: TGTGCCACCAGCAGAGAAATCAGGGTTGTCGCTGAAGCTTTCTTT; CDR3: CATSREIRVVAEAFF
J: TRBJ1-1; D: NA; V: TRBV9; size: few; DNA: TGTGCCAGCAGCGTAGGTGGACAGCTGAACACTGAAGCTTTCTTT; CDR3: CASSVGGQLNTEAFF
J: TRBJ1-1; D: NA; V: TRBV7-3; size: once; DNA: TGTGCCAGCAGCTTAATATGGACTCCAGAGGACACTGAAGCTTTCTTT; CDR3: CASSLIWTPEDTEAFF
J: TRBJ2-3; D: TRBD2; V: TRBV7-6; size: NA; DNA: TGTGCCAGCAGCTTTCAGGGCGGGAGTTGGCGGGATACGCAGTATTTT; CDR3: CASSFQGGSWRDTQYF
J: TRBJ1-4; D: TRBD1; V: TRBV28; size: NA; DNA: TGTGCCAGCACCTTGGGACAGAGAACCGAAAAACTGTTTTTT; CDR3: CASTLGQRTEKLFF
J: TRBJ1-1; D: NA; V: TRBV6-1; size: NA; DNA: TGTGCCAGCAGATCCCAGGGGAACACTGAAGCTTTCTTT; CDR3: CASRSQGNTEAFF
J: TRBJ1-5; D: NA; V: TRBV2; size: NA; DNA: TGTGCCAGCAGGGCGGGGGGTAATAGCAATCAGCCCCAGCATTTT; CDR3: CASRAGGNSNQPQHF
J: TRBJ2-1; D: NA; V: TRBV28; size: NA; DNA: TGTGCCAGCAGTTATTTGACTTCTAGCTCCTACAATGAGCAGTTCTTC; CDR3: CASSYLTSSSYNEQFF
J: TRBJ1-1; D: TRBD1; V: TRBV5-1; size: once; DNA: TGCGCCAGCAGCTTGGTTAGGGGGCTGAGGACTGAAGCTTTCTTT; CDR3: CASSLVRGLRTEAFF
J: TRBJ1-5; D: TRBD1; V: TRBV19; size: NA; DNA: TGTGCCAGTAGTAAACGACAGGGGCAGGGCAATCAGCCCCAGCATTTT; CDR3: CASSKRQGQGNQPQHF
J: TRBJ1-2; D: NA; V: TRBV28; size: NA; DNA: TGTGCCAGCAGACAGGGAGACTATGGCTACACCTTC; CDR3: CASRQGDYGYTF
J: TRBJ2-7; D: NA; V: TRBV19; size: NA; DNA: TGTGCCAGTAGTATATATGGCGGAGTGAGCAACGAGCAGTACTTC; CDR3: CASSIYGGVSNEQYF
J: TRBJ1-5; D: TRBD1; V: TRBV6-1; size: NA; DNA: TGTGCCAGCAGAGACAGGGGTGGTCAGCCCCAGCATTTT; CDR3: CASRDRGGQPQHF
J: TRBJ2-6; D: NA; V: TRBV6-1; size: NA; DNA: TGTGCCAGCAGTGAAGGGAGCTCTGGGGCCAACGTCCTGACTTTC; CDR3: CASSEGSSGANVLTF
J: TRBJ1-4; D: TRBD1; V: TRBV5-4; size: NA; DNA: TGTGCCAGCAGCCGATCTATACAGGGGGCTAATGAAAAACTGTTTTTT; CDR3: CASSRSIQGANEKLFF
J: TRBJ1-3; D: TRBD1; V: TRBV18; size: NA; DNA: TGTGCCAGCTCACCAGGGACAGGGGATTCTGGAAACACCATATATTTT; CDR3: CASSPGTGDSGNTIYF
J: TRBJ2-1; D: NA; V: TRBV11-3; size: once; DNA: TGTGCCAGCAGCCCTGGGGCGTGGGAGCAGTTCTTC; CDR3: CASSPGAWEQFF
J: TRBJ1-2; D: NA; V: TRBV9; size: NA; DNA: TGTGCCAGCAGCGCCCCCGGAGGGAACTATGGCTACACCTTC; CDR3: CASSAPGGNYGYTF
J: TRBJ2-1; D: TRBD1; V: TRBV27; size: NA; DNA: TGTGCCAGCGGACAGGGGGCGCCCAATGAGCAGTTCTTC; CDR3: CASGQGAPNEQFF
J: TRBJ2-1; D: NA; V: TRBV27; size: NA; DNA: TGTGCCAGCAGTTTAACGGACAGTAGTATGGAGCAGTTCTTC; CDR3: CASSLTDSSMEQFF
J: TRBJ1-5; D: TRBD1; V: TRBV15; size: once; DNA: TGTGCCACCAGCAGAGCGGGGACGGACAGGAGGAGCAATCAGCCCCAGCATTTT; CDR3: CATSRAGTDRRSNQPQHF